Listed below are T cell receptor beta chains from one sample, sequenced in a study of Ad26.COV2.S vaccination and SARS-CoV-2 variants. Assay: immunoSEQ multiplex PCR; the TCRdb copy retains only in-frame clones and omits some. The data contain roughly 390,000 clones, 80% to 90% of them seen just once; the ten biggest clones take up approximately 3.7%. The material was peripheral blood, obtained in a trial of Ad26.COV2.S vaccine versus placebo. These receptors all stem from a person aged 18-60 years who received the Ad26.COV2.S COVID-19 vaccine or a placebo. Both conserved end residues are part of each CDR3. The order of the fields is clone size, D gene, J gene, V gene, CDR3 protein, CDR3 DNA. The D gene is left open where the match is weak. Rows give clone size only sometimes, using once, few, many, or a class for an expanded clone.

>-|-|TRBJ1-1|TRBV5-6
CASSSLWEGVNTEAFF
TGTGCCAGCAGCTCACTGTGGGAAGGGGTTAACACTGAAGCTTTCTTT
>-|-|TRBJ1-2|TRBV7-2
CASSSPGQGAVIYGYTF
TGTGCCAGCAGCTCTCCGGGACAAGGGGCGGTAATCTATGGCTACACCTTC
>once|-|TRBJ1-2|TRBV7-2
CASSSTREAYGYTF
TGTGCCAGCAGCTCCACCAGGGAGGCCTATGGCTACACCTTC
>few|TRBD2|TRBJ2-7|TRBV5-8
CASSLDFSGEVRYEQYF
TGTGCCAGCAGCTTGGACTTTAGCGGGGAGGTCAGGTACGAGCAGTACTTC
>-|-|TRBJ2-2|TRBV10-2
CASISRANTGELFF
TGCGCCAGCATTAGCAGGGCGAACACCGGGGAGCTGTTTTTT
>-|-|TRBJ2-7|TRBV5-3
CAREKGPSYEQYF
TGTGCCAGAGAAAAGGGGCCTAGCTACGAGCAGTACTTC
>-|-|TRBJ2-7|TRBV7-9
CASSFDTSYEQYF
TGTGCCAGCAGCTTCGACACCTCCTACGAGCAGTACTTC
>-|-|TRBJ2-3|TRBV4-3
CASSQGGTFTDTQYF
TGCGCCAGCAGCCAAGGGGGCACCTTCACAGATACGCAGTATTTT
>-|-|TRBJ1-6|TRBV2
CARTGVLAGSPLHF
TGTGCCAGAACCGGGGTCCTGGCGGGTTCACCCCTCCACTTT
>-|-|TRBJ2-3|TRBV7-2
CASSLESRTYTQYF
TGTGCCAGCAGCTTAGAGTCCAGGACATATACGCAGTATTTT
>-|TRBD2|TRBJ2-2|TRBV7-8
CASSPAGLAVSTGELFF
TGTGCCAGCAGCCCGGCGGGACTAGCGGTTTCCACCGGGGAGCTGTTTTTT
>once|-|TRBJ2-1|TRBV7-9
CASSLGLWGPFF
TGTGCCAGCAGCTTAGGACTGTGGGGCCCCTTCTTC
>-|-|TRBJ2-7|TRBV10-3
CAISESTPVHEQYF
TGTGCCATCAGTGAGTCGACGCCCGTCCACGAGCAGTACTTC
>-|-|TRBJ2-7|TRBV2
CASSEGWGEQYF
TGTGCCAGCAGTGAGGGTTGGGGTGAGCAGTACTTC
>-|TRBD2|TRBJ2-3|TRBV7-2
CASSLRTSTIEDTQYF
TGTGCCAGCAGCCTCCGGACTAGCACTATTGAAGATACGCAGTATTTT
>-|-|TRBJ1-5|TRBV6-2/TRBV6-3
CASSPMGVGNQPQHF
TGTGCCAGCAGCCCTATGGGGGTAGGAAATCAGCCCCAGCATTTT
>-|-|TRBJ1-1|TRBV5-1
CASSLAGINPEAFF
TGCGCCAGCAGCTTAGCAGGGATTAACCCTGAAGCTTTCTTT
>-|TRBD1|TRBJ1-3|TRBV14
CATARDSRLGNTIYF
TGTGCCACCGCGAGGGACAGCCGGCTCGGAAACACCATATATTTT
>-|TRBD1|TRBJ2-2|TRBV4-3
CASSDPGQGEVTGELFF
TGCGCCAGCAGCGACCCGGGACAGGGCGAAGTCACCGGGGAGCTGTTTTTT